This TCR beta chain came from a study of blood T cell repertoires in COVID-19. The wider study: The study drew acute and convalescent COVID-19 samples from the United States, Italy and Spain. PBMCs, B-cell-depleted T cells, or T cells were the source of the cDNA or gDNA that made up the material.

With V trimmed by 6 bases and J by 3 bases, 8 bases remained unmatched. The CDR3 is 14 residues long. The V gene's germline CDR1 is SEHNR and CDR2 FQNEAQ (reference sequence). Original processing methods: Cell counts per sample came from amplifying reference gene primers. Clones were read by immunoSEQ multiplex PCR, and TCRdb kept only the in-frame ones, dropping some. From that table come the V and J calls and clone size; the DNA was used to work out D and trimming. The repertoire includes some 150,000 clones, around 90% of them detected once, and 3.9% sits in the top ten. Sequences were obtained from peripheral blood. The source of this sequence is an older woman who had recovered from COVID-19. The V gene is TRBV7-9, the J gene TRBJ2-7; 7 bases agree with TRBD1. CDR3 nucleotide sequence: TGTGCCAGCAGTCGAGGGGGCAGTAACTACGAGCAGTACTTC. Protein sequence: CASSRGGSNYEQYF.